Detailed here is one T cell receptor beta chain. What it binds is not known. The sample comes from a study of T cells in Graves' hyperthyroidism and ophthalmopathy. TCR beta CDR3 regions were amplified from RNA. During a first-round RT-PCR of the TCR CDR3, the HTBI primer set was used. TCRdb used MiXCR to reprocess the multiplex PCR reads, holding one entry per CDR3 protein. The data hold 250,000 to 350,000 distinct CDR3 sequences, with approximately 17% observed a single time. The CDR3 spans 18 residues. V lost 4 bases to trimming and J lost 7 bases; unmatched junction nucleotides: 19. Germline values: CDR1 SGHRS, CDR2 YFSETQ. Study-wide findings and caveats: In the blood, most expanded thyroid clonotypes above 0.001 appeared as well.

Sample: blood. This clonotype was sampled from a man in his thirties or forties with Graves' hyperthyroidism. The V gene is TRBV5-1, the J gene TRBJ2-1; 8 bases line up with TRBD2. CDR3 amino acids: CASSLPRSGSLLGNEQFF. The CDR3 DNA reads TGCGCCAGCAGCCTCCCTAGGAGCGGGAGTTTGTTGGGGAATGAGCAGTTCTTC.